This T cell receptor (beta chain) came from a study of cytomegalovirus exposure and HLA in healthy donors. There are a few counts of this clone. Its antigen is undetermined. The V gene's germline CDR1 is WSHSY and CDR2 SAAADI. V lost 8 bases and J lost 6; bases outside the gene matches: 3. The length of the CDR3 is 14 residues. Use of 60 Vbeta and 13 Jbeta primers characterized the PCR. Some clones are missing from TCRdb's copy, which holds only in-frame ones; the method was immunoSEQ multiplex PCR. The table has about 160,000 clones, 65% to 85% seen once. Broader study findings: Earlier findings revealed that most TCR beta V segments proved productive either about 90% or about 30% of the time.

The receptor was isolated from a woman aged 25-40 years in good health and CMV-seropositive. Sequenced sample: PBMCs. This chain joins TRBV10-2 and TRBJ2-3; 15 nucleotides align to TRBD2. CDR3 region: CASRTSGGADTQYF. In DNA form, the CDR3 reads TGCGCCAGCCGGACTAGCGGGGGGGCCGATACGCAGTATTTT.